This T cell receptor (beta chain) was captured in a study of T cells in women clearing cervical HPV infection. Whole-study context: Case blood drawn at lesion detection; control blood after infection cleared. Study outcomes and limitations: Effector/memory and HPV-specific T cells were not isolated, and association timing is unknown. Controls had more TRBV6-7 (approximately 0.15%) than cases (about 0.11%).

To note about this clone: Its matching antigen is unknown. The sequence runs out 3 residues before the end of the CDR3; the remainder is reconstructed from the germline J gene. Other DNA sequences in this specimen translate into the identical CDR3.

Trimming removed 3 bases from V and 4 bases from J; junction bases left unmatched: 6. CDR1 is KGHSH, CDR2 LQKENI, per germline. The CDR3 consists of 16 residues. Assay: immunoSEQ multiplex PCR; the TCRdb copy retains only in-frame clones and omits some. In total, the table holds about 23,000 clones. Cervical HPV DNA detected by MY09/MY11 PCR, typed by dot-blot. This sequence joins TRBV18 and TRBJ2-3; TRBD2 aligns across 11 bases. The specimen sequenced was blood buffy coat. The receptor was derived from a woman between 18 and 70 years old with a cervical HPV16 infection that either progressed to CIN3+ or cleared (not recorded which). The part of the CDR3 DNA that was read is TGTGCCAGCTCACCCTTTACTAGCGGGAGTTCAGATACG. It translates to CASSPFTSGSSDT. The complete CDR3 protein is CASSPFTSGSSDTQYF.